This TCR beta chain emerged from a study of blood T cell repertoires in COVID-19. Assay used: immunoSEQ multiplex PCR; TCRdb lists only in-frame clones, some missing. Here the sample spans some 320,000 clones, about nine tenths being singletons. Losses at the gene ends were 4 bases for V and 3 bases for J; bases not matched to a gene: 4. Germline CDR1 is SGHDT and CDR2 is YYEEEE. This CDR3 has 14 residues. The sequence was obtained from a man in his fifties or sixties who had recovered from COVID-19. Source material: PBMCs or T cells enriched from blood (not recorded which). This sequence joins TRBV5-6 and TRBJ1-2; 9 positions agree with TRBD1. CDR3 nucleotides: TGTGCCAGCAGCACCCGGACAGGGGACTATGGCTACACCTTC. Translation gives CASSTRTGDYGYTF.